This TCR beta chain is from a study of cytomegalovirus exposure and HLA in healthy donors. In the study overall: Of the donors genotyped, several hundred in all, about 80% fell in the Caucasian-associated ancestry cluster.

CDR3 size: 16 residues. Germline V gene data show CDR1 as LNHDA and CDR2 as SQIVND (reference sequence). Trimming removed 5 bases at V and 5 bases at J, with 19 bases between. The PCR was carried out with 60 Vbeta primers and 13 Jbeta primers. The method was immunoSEQ multiplex PCR; TCRdb's version includes in-frame clones alone and lacks a portion of them. The sample carries 150,000 to 180,000 clones, about 85% recorded once. The clonotype was recovered from a man aged 30 to 45 in good health and CMV-seropositive. The gene calls are TRBV19 and TRBJ1-5, with D possibly TRBD1 on 5 matching bases. The sequencing sample was made of PBMCs. The CDR3 loop reads CASSPSISWGDQPQHF. CDR3 nucleotide sequence: TGTGCCAGTAGTCCCTCCATCAGTTGGGGGGATCAGCCCCAGCATTTT.